This TCR beta chain came from a study of blood T cell repertoires in COVID-19. In the study overall: Whether acute or convalescent, the COVID-19 samples came from the United States, Italy and Spain. PBMCs, B-cell-depleted T cells, or T cells provided the cDNA or gDNA that made up the material.

Methods used by the authors: Estimation of nucleated cell counts was performed using reference gene primer amplification. Profiling relied on immunoSEQ multiplex PCR, and the TCRdb table lists in-frame clones only, not all of them. That table supplies the V and J calls and clone size; D and trimming were determined from the DNA. The table has 210,000 or so clones, about nine tenths seen once. This receptor was taken from a man aged 50 or older with acute or convalescent COVID-19. What was sequenced was peripheral blood.

CDR3 nucleotides: TGTGCCAGCAGTTCGGGGACAGGGGTCTATGGCTACACCTTC. Translating gives CASSSGTGVYGYTF. The V gene is TRBV28, the J gene TRBJ1-2, with 10 bases aligning to TRBD1. The CDR3 is made up of 14 amino acids. Germline CDR1 MDHEN, CDR2 SYDVKM. Trimming removed 4 bases from V and 4 bases from J; junction bases left unmatched: 3.